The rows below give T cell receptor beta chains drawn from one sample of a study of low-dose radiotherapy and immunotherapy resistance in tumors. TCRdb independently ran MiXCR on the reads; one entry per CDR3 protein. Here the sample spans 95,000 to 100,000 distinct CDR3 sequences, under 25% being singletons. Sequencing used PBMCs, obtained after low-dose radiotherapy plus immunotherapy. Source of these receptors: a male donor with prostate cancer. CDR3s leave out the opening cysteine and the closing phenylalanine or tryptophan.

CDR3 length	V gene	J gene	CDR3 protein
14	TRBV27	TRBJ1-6	ASSLGDRSYNSPLH
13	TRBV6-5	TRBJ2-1	ASSIYGGPYNEQF
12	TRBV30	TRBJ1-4	AWSEDTANEKLF
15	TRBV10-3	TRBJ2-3	AISLKTSGGRTDTQY
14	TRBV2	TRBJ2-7	ASSEAWGSGGGEQY
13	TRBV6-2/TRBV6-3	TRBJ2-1	ASSVGLAAQGEQF
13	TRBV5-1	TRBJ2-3	ASSSGLVVTDTQY
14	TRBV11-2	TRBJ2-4	ASSSPELGAGDIQY
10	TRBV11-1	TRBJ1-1	ASSPPNIEAF
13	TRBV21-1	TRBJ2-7	ASSRRDRPSYEQY
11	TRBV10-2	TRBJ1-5	ASWDRQNQPQH
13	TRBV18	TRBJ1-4	ASSPPGRLREKLF
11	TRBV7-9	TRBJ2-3	ASSPRVTDTQY
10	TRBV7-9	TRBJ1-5	ASSPRDQPQH
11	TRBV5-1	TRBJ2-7	ASRIDEHYEQY
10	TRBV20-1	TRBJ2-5	SAPANGQTQY
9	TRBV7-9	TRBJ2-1	ASSLPPEQF
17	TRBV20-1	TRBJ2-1	SARAIVQTSGSSYNEQF
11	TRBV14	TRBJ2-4	ASSQRLQNIQY
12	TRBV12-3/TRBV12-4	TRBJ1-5	ASSLRGFDQPQH
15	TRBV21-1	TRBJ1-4	ASSKADGGRLMKNCF
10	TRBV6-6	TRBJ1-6	ASSYRDSPLH
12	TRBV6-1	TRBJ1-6	ASRGQISNSPLH
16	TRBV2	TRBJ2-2	ASSPRTRRGGNTGELF